Described below is a single T cell receptor (beta chain) sequence and its context. V was pared by 1 base and J by 0 bases, with 10 bases between. CDR1 SGHTA and CDR2 FQGNSA come from the germline V gene. The CDR3 is 16 amino acids. The sample comes from a study of blood T cell repertoires in COVID-19. About the research overall: Acute-phase and convalescent COVID-19 samples originated in the United States, Italy and Spain.

Profiling relied on immunoSEQ multiplex PCR, and the TCRdb table lists in-frame clones only, not all of them. This table has 200,000 or so clones, 85% to 90% appearing once. The sequenced sample consisted of peripheral blood. The V and J genes are TRBV7-2 and TRBJ1-3; D is perhaps TRBD1 (6 bases). The receptor was isolated from a man aged 25-40 years with COVID-19, enrolled during active disease. The CDR3 nucleotides are TGTGCCAGCAGCTTAGGGGGGCTCCTCTCTGGAAACACCATATATTTT. Protein product: CASSLGGLLSGNTIYF.